This entry lists 29 T cell receptor beta chains sequenced from one sample in a study of T cell responses to AZD1222 COVID-19 vaccine. Profiled with immunoSEQ multiplex PCR; TCRdb holds only in-frame clones, not every one. The sample yields 150,000 to 200,000 clones, 90% seen once. The material sequenced was peripheral blood, taken on day 0 of AZD1222 vaccination. Receptors were obtained from an adult in good health.

As regards this clone: Sequence at one end of the junction differs from germline and may be a read error. This chain joins TRBV6-1 and TRBJ1-5; D is uncertain. The V gene's germline CDR1 is MNHNS and CDR2 SASEGT. The CDR3 spans 13 residues. CDR3 amino acids: CASRVGSNQPQHF. The CDR3 bases are TGTGCCAGCAGGGTTGGGTCCAATCAACCCCAGCATTTT.

The count of this clone is one. The V call is TRBV5-4, the J call TRBJ2-7; D is ambiguous. This CDR3 has 13 amino acids. Per germline, CDR1 SGHNT and CDR2 YYREEE (reference sequence). V was pared by 2 bases and J by 2 bases, with 8 bases between. The DNA of the CDR3 is TGTGCCAGCAGCTTTTCCGGTCCCTACGAGCAGTACTTC. This translates into CASSFSGPYEQYF.

The chain has TRBV10-3 and TRBJ2-2; 7 nucleotides match TRBD1. CDR1 and CDR2 from the germline V gene are ENHRY and SYGVKD. This CDR3 contains 13 residues. With 6 bases clipped from V and 3 bases from J, the junction kept 1 base outside the gene matches. This chain's CDR3 is CAIRGTDTGELFF. The CDR3 bases are TGTGCCATCAGGGGGACAGACACCGGGGAGCTGTTTTTT.

This clone came up once. This chain joins TRBV6-5 and TRBJ1-5, with D hard to call. The V gene's germline CDR1 is MNHEY and CDR2 SVGAGI. The CDR3 contains 14 residues. Trimming took off 5 bases at V and 1 base at J, with 9 bases between the two ends. The CDR3 DNA reads as TGTGCCAGCAGTCGAGGTGGGAGCAATCAGCCCCAGCATTTT. This sequence encodes CASSRGGSNQPQHF.

CDR3 in amino acids: CASSQRGGAQHF. CDR3 coding DNA: TGTGCCAGCAGCCAGCGGGGAGGGGCCCAGCATTTT. J is TRBJ1-5 and V is TRBV7-2, with D maybe TRBD1 (5 bases). The CDR3 loop spans 12 amino acids. Germline CDR1 is SGHTA and CDR2 is FQGNSA. The ends were cut back, 5 bases at V and 11 bases at J, with 13 bases in the middle.

The chain is built from TRBV29-1 and TRBJ2-7; D call uncertain. CDR1 and CDR2 from the germline V gene are SQVTM and ANQGSEA. Deletions cut 4 bases from V and 6 bases from J, with 19 bases between. This CDR3 is built from 14 residues. The CDR3 DNA reads as TGCAGCGTTGTATCCCCCAGGAGAGATGGCGAGCAGTACTTC. Protein sequence: CSVVSPRRDGEQYF.

The V gene is TRBV28, the J gene TRBJ2-6; TRBD2 is a possible D gene (6 bases). The CDR3 consists of 16 residues. V was pared by 3 bases and J by 4 bases, with 13 bases between. The germline CDR1 and CDR2 sequences are MDHEN and SYDVKM. The CDR3 spells CASSLQGGRGANVLTF. For the CDR3, the DNA is TGTGCCAGCAGTTTGCAGGGAGGTAGGGGGGCCAACGTCCTGACTTTC.

This chain connects TRBV2 to TRBJ1-5, with TRBD1 as a possible D gene (5 bases). Germline CDR1 reads SNHLY; CDR2 reads FYNNEI. The germline V and J ends were trimmed by 5 bases and 4 bases, with 9 bases remaining between them. The CDR3 spans 13 residues. Written as DNA, the CDR3 is TGTGCCAGCAGTCTGGACATAAATCAGCCCCAGCATTTT. Translated: CASSLDINQPQHF.

V usage is TRBV6-2 or TRBV6-3 and J usage is TRBJ1-2, with 7 bases lining up with TRBD1. Germline V lookup: CDR1 MNHEY, CDR2 SVGEGT. The CDR3 contains 15 residues. J was trimmed by 2 bases and V by 2 bases; bases with no gene match: 5. CDR3 region: CASSYGTALNYGYTF. CDR3 coding DNA: TGTGCCAGCAGTTACGGGACAGCCCTAAACTATGGCTACACCTTC.

V gene TRBV5-1 combines with J gene TRBJ2-7; D is unresolved. Trimming pared 2 bases from V and 0 bases from J, leaving 9 bases between. This CDR3 spans 14 amino acids. Germline values: CDR1 SGHRS, CDR2 YFSETQ. The chain's CDR3 is CASSLASLSYEQYF. The DNA for the CDR3 is TGCGCCAGCAGCTTAGCCAGCCTCTCCTACGAGCAGTACTTC. The entire variable domain, with the rest obtained from reference TRBV5-1 and TRBJ2-7, is as follows: KAGVTQTPRYLIKTRGQQVTLSCSPISGHRSVSWYQQTPGQGLQFLFEYFSETQRNKGNFPGRFSGRQFSNSRSEMNVSTLELGDSALYLCASSLASLSYEQYFGPGTRLTVT.

V and J are TRBV7-8 and TRBJ2-3; unclear D gene. Between the trimmed V and J ends, which lost 1 base and 2 bases, there was a span of 7 bases. CDR3 length: 14 residues. The V gene's germline CDR1 is SGHVS and CDR2 FQNEAQ. The CDR3 spells CASSLGSNTDTQYF. CDR3 bases: TGTGCCAGCAGCTTAGGGTCAAACACAGATACGCAGTATTTT.

The chain combines TRBV6-6 with TRBJ1-2; D may be TRBD1 (5 bases). Looked up from germline, CDR1 is MNHNY and CDR2 is SVGAGI (reference sequence). Trimming cost V 7 bases and J 4 bases, with 10 bases left between them. The CDR3 contains 12 residues. DNA of the CDR3: TGTGCCAGCACCACAGGTTCCTATGGCTACACCTTC. Amino acid sequence: CASTTGSYGYTF.

This chain uses TRBV5-4 with TRBJ2-5; 11 positions agree with TRBD2. The CDR3 covers 16 residues. The germline V gene encodes CDR1 SGHNT and CDR2 YYREEE (reference sequence). V dropped 3 bases and J dropped 4; count of bases not matched to a gene: 8. CDR3 loop: CASSSASGGRGETQYF. The CDR3 nucleotides read TGTGCCAGCAGCTCGGCTAGCGGGGGGCGGGGAGAGACCCAGTACTTC.

In its sample, this clone was seen a few times. The CDR3 DNA follows: TGTGCCAGCAGCTTGGCATCCGTGCATGGCTACACCTTC. Protein sequence: CASSLASVHGYTF. The rearrangement links TRBV5-4 to TRBJ1-2; D ambiguous. CDR1 is SGHNT and CDR2 is YYREEE in the germline V gene (reference sequence). Trimming left V 0 bases short and J 6 bases short, with 9 bases between. The CDR3 spans 13 residues.

V usage is TRBV7-2 and J usage is TRBJ1-3; D ambiguous. Per germline, CDR1 SGHTA and CDR2 FQGNSA. The CDR3 has 12 residues. With 1 base removed from V and 4 bases from J, the gap between germline ends came to 2 bases. CDR3 coding DNA: TGTGCCAGCAGCTTAGTAGGAAACACCATATATTTT. Amino acids: CASSLVGNTIYF. The whole variable domain, remainder taken from reference TRBV7-2 and TRBJ1-3, is GAGVSQSPSNKVTEKGKDVELRCDPISGHTALYWYRQSLGQGLEFLIYFQGNSAPDKSGLPSDRFSAERTGGSVSTLTIQRTQQEDSAVYLCASSLVGNTIYFGEGSWLTVV.

The DNA for the CDR3 is TGTGCCAGCAGCCCAGCTCAGGGGCCCCGGACTGAAGCTTTCTTT. Encoded protein: CASSPAQGPRTEAFF. V gene TRBV7-9 combines with J gene TRBJ1-1, with D tentatively TRBD1 (6 bases). The CDR3 has 15 amino acids. Germline V gene sequence: CDR1 SEHNR, CDR2 FQNEAQ (reference sequence). The V gene lost 5 bases and the J gene lost 5 bases, with 18 bases spanning the gap.

The chain joins TRBV30 to TRBJ1-4; maybe TRBD1 (5 bases). Germline V gene sequence: CDR1 GTSNPN, CDR2 SVGIG (reference sequence). This CDR3 comprises 14 residues. Trimming pared 5 bases from V and 3 bases from J, leaving 13 bases between. The CDR3: CAWAAGGANEKLFF. CDR3 DNA: TGTGCCTGGGCGGCGGGGGGGGCTAATGAAAAACTGTTTTTT.

J is TRBJ1-2 and V is TRBV11-2, with D maybe TRBD1 (5 bases). V was shortened by 2 bases and J by 11 bases, with 18 bases between the two germline ends. CDR1 and CDR2 (germline): SGHAT, FQNNGV. The CDR3 runs to 14 residues. For the CDR3, the DNA is TGTGCCAGCAGCTTACAACAGGAGGCTACTGGTTACACCTTC. Its translation: CASSLQQEATGYTF.

V usage is TRBV5-5 and J usage is TRBJ2-1; 12 nucleotides agree with TRBD2. Germline V gene lookup returns CDR1 SGHKS and CDR2 YYEKEE (reference sequence). The CDR3 totals 15 residues. The J segment lost 10 bases and the V segment lost 1 base, leaving 6 bases of the junction unmatched. The CDR3 spells CASSLRLAGDQEQFF. The CDR3 DNA reads as TGTGCCAGCAGCTTGAGACTAGCGGGGGATCAGGAGCAGTTCTTC.

J is TRBJ2-7 and V is TRBV10-1; no firm D call. There are 14 residues in the CDR3. Trimming removed 6 bases at V and 2 bases at J, with 14 bases between. Germline-derived CDR1 and CDR2 are WNHNN and SYGVQD (reference sequence). CDR3 in DNA: TGCGCCAGCAGCGAGGTCGGTTTCACCTACGAGCAGTACTTC. This translates into CASSEVGFTYEQYF.

V and J are TRBV5-1 and TRBJ2-2; D uncertain. Trimming left V 0 bases short and J 6 bases short, with 9 bases between. This CDR3 is built from 14 residues. Germline CDR1 is SGHRS and CDR2 is YFSETQ. Written as DNA, the CDR3 is TGCGCCAGCAGCTTGGACCCTCTAGCCGGGGAGCTGTTTTTT. Encoded protein: CASSLDPLAGELFF.

The chain recombines TRBV7-2 with TRBJ1-6, with 7 nucleotides matching TRBD1. Germline V lookup: CDR1 SGHTA, CDR2 FQGNSA. The CDR3 totals 15 residues. V shed 2 bases, J shed 6 bases, and the junction held 4 bases outside the gene matches. CDR3 protein: CASSLLGQLNSPLHF. The CDR3 bases are TGTGCCAGCAGCTTATTGGGACAGCTTAATTCACCCCTCCACTTT. Full variable domain (outside the CDR3, taken from reference TRBV7-2 and TRBJ1-6): GAGVSQSPSNKVTEKGKDVELRCDPISGHTALYWYRQSLGQGLEFLIYFQGNSAPDKSGLPSDRFSAERTGGSVSTLTIQRTQQEDSAVYLCASSLLGQLNSPLHFGNGTRLTVT.

The chain couples TRBV5-1 to TRBJ2-7; 9 bases align to TRBD1. CDR1 is SGHRS, CDR2 YFSETQ, per germline. V was pared by 7 bases and J by 2 bases, with 10 bases of the junction left unmatched. The length of the CDR3 is 15 residues. In DNA, the CDR3 is TGCGCCAGCGGGGCCCCGGGACAGGGACCCTACGAGCAGTACTTC. Translated: CASGAPGQGPYEQYF.

The chain employs TRBV11-3 and TRBJ2-1; D may be TRBD2 (6 bases). Germline CDR1 reads SGHNT; CDR2 reads YENEEA. V was cut by 8 bases and J by 3 bases, with 11 bases left in between. The CDR3 runs to 13 residues. The CDR3 sequence: CASGAGSYNEQFF. The CDR3 DNA sequence: TGTGCCAGCGGAGCCGGGAGCTACAATGAGCAGTTCTTC.

The V and J genes are TRBV13 and TRBJ1-3; D is undetermined. The CDR3 loop spans 15 amino acids. Germline V gives CDR1 PRHDT, CDR2 FYEKMQ (reference sequence). The germline V and J ends were trimmed by 2 bases and 0 bases, with 8 bases remaining between them. CDR3 DNA sequence: TGTGCCAGCAGCTTAAGCAGTAGCTCTGGAAACACCATATATTTT. This translates into CASSLSSSSGNTIYF. The variable domain in full, with the rest retrieved from reference TRBV13 and TRBJ1-3, is AAGVIQSPRHLIKEKRETATLKCYPIPRHDTVYWYQQGPGQDPQFLISFYEKMQSDKGSIPDRFSAQQFSDYHSELNMSSLELGDSALYFCASSLSSSSGNTIYFGEGSWLTVV.

In this sample, this clone turned up once. V usage is TRBV4-1 and J usage is TRBJ2-7; TRBD1 matches 9 bases. The germline gives CDR1 MGHRA, CDR2 YSYEKL. V dropped 3 bases and J dropped 5; count of bases not matched to a gene: 8. CDR3 length: 15 amino acids. The CDR3 region is CASSQPGQGIHEQYF. The CDR3 DNA reads as TGCGCCAGCAGCCAGCCGGGACAGGGAATCCACGAGCAGTACTTC.

The chain uses TRBV9 and TRBJ1-3, with a tentative D call TRBD1 (5 bases). The CDR3 totals 16 residues. Germline CDR1 reads SGDLS; CDR2 reads YYNGEE. The ends were cut back, 0 bases at V and 4 bases at J, with 14 bases in the middle. The CDR3 here is CASSVGNGAGGNTIYF. Here the CDR3 DNA reads TGTGCCAGCAGCGTAGGAAACGGGGCTGGGGGAAACACCATATATTTT.

As DNA, the CDR3 is TGCGCCAGCAGCCAGTACCCAGGAGGCTACACCTTC. Translation gives CASSQYPGGYTF. The gene calls are TRBV4-3 and TRBJ1-2; D is ambiguous. This CDR3 comprises 12 residues. The germline V and J ends were trimmed by 3 bases and 8 bases, with 10 bases remaining between them. Per germline, CDR1 LGHNA and CDR2 YSLEER.

The chain couples TRBV6-4 to TRBJ1-5; 7 bases line up with TRBD1. There are 12 residues in the CDR3. Germline trimming cut 9 bases from V and 5 bases from J; bases unmatched to any gene: 4. Germline V lookup: CDR1 MRHNA, CDR2 SNTAGT. This chain's CDR3 is CARRQGYQPQHF. CDR3 nucleotide sequence: TGTGCCAGACGACAGGGCTATCAGCCCCAGCATTTT.